This TCR beta chain came from a study of cytomegalovirus exposure and HLA in healthy donors (dated by TCRdb to 2016 to 2017). About the full investigation: According to a later analysis, the 120 or so validation repertoires were produced on the same platform as the 700 or so repertoires of the first cohort. The study was designed to test whether signatures of past pathogen exposure could be identified by cataloging public T cell receptors. In addition to the first cohort of approximately 670 subjects, a separate validation cohort of under 150 different subjects was used. High-throughput TCR immunosequencing, statistical association of individual TCRs with disease status, and machine learning were combined to predict cytomegalovirus infection status. Overall study results and their limits: A later analysis had no HLA typing for the validation cohort, so co-occurrence there was scored across all 130 or so repertoires. In both the original and validation cohorts, the classifier was reported to diagnose cytomegalovirus status with high specificity and sensitivity. A total of roughly 160 TCR beta chains were listed by the study as associated with cytomegalovirus. Most TCR sequences were observed very rarely across donors, whereas some public TCRs were present in many individuals. A few of the identified cytomegalovirus-associated TCR beta chains were confirmed in vitro to be specific for cytomegalovirus antigens. The authors suggested that the approach could potentially be generalized to other disease states and immunological phenotypes. Subsequent analysis determined that TCRs grouped into clusters in the first cohort also showed a tendency toward co-occurrence across the 130 or so validation repertoires, and about 94% of cluster scores exceeded 0.

Notes on this clone: Its antigen remains undetermined. One base away there is no much larger clone; base qualities are not given.

Libraries were built with the immunoSEQ multiplex PCR assay. The study's own analysis went as follows. A statistical classification framework was developed to diagnose cytomegalovirus status using the catalog of TCR beta chain sequences. TCRdb stores this immuneACCESS table with in-frame sequences only. Part of the clones is absent; in the studies checked, under half of the shortfall reflects unresolved V genes, and no reason is known for the rest. Clone size and V and J calls were adopted from that table, with D and trimming inferred from the DNA. The sample table holds 110,000 or so clones, of which about 83% were seen once. The ten largest clones take up roughly 5% of the sample. The donors were included in the validation cohort of roughly 130 subjects, a group kept apart from the roughly 680-subject first cohort. The clonotype comes from a man aged 18-30 years in good health and CMV-seronegative. Sequenced sample: PBMCs.

In nucleotide form, the sequence is TGTGCCAGCAGCTTGGTGGGCTACCCCTACAATGAGCAGTTCTTC. This is translated as CASSLVGYPYNEQFF. Here the chain combines TRBV5-5 and TRBJ2-1, with the identity of the D gene unclear. CDR1 and CDR2, looked up from the germline V gene (reference sequence), are SGHKS and YYEKEE. V was cut back by 0 bases and J by 2 bases, leaving a gap of 9 bases between them. From cysteine to phenylalanine, the CDR3 is 15 amino acids long. Only the CDR3 DNA stays, 45 bases, in frame from base 1.